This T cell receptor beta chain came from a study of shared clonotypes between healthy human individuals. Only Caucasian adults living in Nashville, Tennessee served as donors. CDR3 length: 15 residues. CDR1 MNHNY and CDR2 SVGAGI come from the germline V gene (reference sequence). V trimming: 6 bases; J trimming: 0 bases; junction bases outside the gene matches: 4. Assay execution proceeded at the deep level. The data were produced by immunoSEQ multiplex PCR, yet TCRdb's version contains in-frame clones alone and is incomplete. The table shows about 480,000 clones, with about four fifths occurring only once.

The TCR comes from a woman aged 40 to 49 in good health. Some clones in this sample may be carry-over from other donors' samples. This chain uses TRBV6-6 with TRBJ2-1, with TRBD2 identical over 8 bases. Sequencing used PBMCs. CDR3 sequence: CASSPGTSSYNEQFF. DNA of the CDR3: TGTGCCAGCAGCCCCGGGACTAGCTCCTACAATGAGCAGTTCTTC.